This TCR beta chain came from a study of cytomegalovirus exposure and HLA in healthy donors. This CDR3 region has 16 residues. From germline, CDR1 is SGDLS and CDR2 YYNGEE. V lost 0 bases and J lost 3; bases outside the gene matches: 6. The PCR had 60 Vbeta and 13 Jbeta primers. Measured with immunoSEQ multiplex PCR; TCRdb has only the in-frame clones, and not every one. This sample yields some 130,000 clones, of which 83% are seen a single time; 1% to 1.5% belongs to the top ten. The rearrangement links TRBV9 to TRBJ2-5; TRBD2 agrees at 9 bases. The TCR comes from a girl aged 2 to 10 in good health and CMV-seronegative. The sequencing sample was made of PBMCs. The chain's CDR3 is CASSVESGGFKETQYF. The CDR3 DNA reads TGTGCCAGCAGCGTAGAAAGCGGGGGGTTCAAAGAGACCCAGTACTTC.